Below, 7 T cell receptor beta chains from the same sample are listed, as sequenced in a study of T-cell reconstitution after alpha-beta-depleted transplantation in children. For TCRbeta, the library was prepared with unique molecular identifiers. TCRdb used MiXCR to reprocess the PCR reads, holding one entry per CDR3 protein. The top ten hold less than 4% of the sample, which has just under 550,000 distinct CDR3 sequences, around 18% seen once. The sequencing here drew on PBMCs from the stem cell graft donor, taken from the stem cell graft. These TCRs come from a human donor who donated a stem cell graft to a child with acute lymphoblastic leukemia.

V usage is TRBV7-8 and J usage is TRBJ2-1; 7 bases align to TRBD2. Trimming took 4 bases from V and 14 from J; bases not matched to a gene: 11. The CDR3 is 13 residues long. Germline-derived CDR1 and CDR2 are SGHVS and FQNEAQ. The CDR3 here is CASSSGGEGYKFF. The CDR3 nucleotides read TGTGCCAGCAGCTCTGGGGGGGAGGGGTATAAGTTCTTC. Complete variable domain (other parts from reference TRBV7-8 and TRBJ2-1): GAGVSQSPRYKVAKRGQDVALRCDPISGHVSLFWYQQALGQGPEFLTYFQNEAQLDKSGLPSDRFFAERPEGSVSTLKIQRTQQEDSAVYLCASSSGGEGYKFFGPGTRLTVL.

This chain links TRBV10-2 with TRBJ2-1, with D perhaps TRBD1 (5 bases). The CDR3 loop spans 13 amino acids. The V and J ends lost 7 bases and 3 bases respectively, with 10 bases between them. Germline values: CDR1 WSHSY, CDR2 SAAADI. CDR3 DNA: TGCGCCAGCAAGGGGTCAGACTACAATGAGCAGTTCTTC. This translates into CASKGSDYNEQFF.

This clonotype showed up just a few times. The chain carries TRBV10-3 and TRBJ2-1; D perhaps matches TRBD2 (6 bases). V lost 2 bases to trimming and J lost 1 base, with 12 bases between them. Germline CDR1 ENHRY, CDR2 SYGVKD. The CDR3 has 16 residues. The CDR3 DNA sequence: TGTGCCATCAGTGAGGGACCCGGGGGATCCTACAATGAGCAGTTCTTC. It encodes CAISEGPGGSYNEQFF.

The gene calls are TRBV7-6 and TRBJ2-7; no reliable D call. Germline-derived CDR1 and CDR2 are SGHVS and FNYEAQ. CDR3 length: 13 amino acids. V was shortened by 5 bases and J by 4 bases, with 12 bases between the two germline ends. This CDR3 reads CASSPAVQYEQYF. In DNA, the CDR3 is TGTGCCAGCAGCCCCGCCGTTCAGTACGAGCAGTACTTC.

V and J are TRBV28 and TRBJ2-7; no clear D. The CDR3 totals 12 residues. Per the germline V gene, CDR1 is MDHEN and CDR2 is SYDVKM. The V end was cut by 5 bases, the J end by 3 bases, with 8 bases between. Here the CDR3 reads CASSRPSYEQYF. The CDR3 nucleotides read TGTGCCAGCAGTCGACCGAGCTACGAGCAGTACTTC. The whole variable domain, remainder taken from reference TRBV28 and TRBJ2-7, is DVKVTQSSRYLVKRTGEKVFLECVQDMDHENMFWYRQDPGLGLRLIYFSYDVKMKEKGDIPEGYSVSREKKERFSLILESASTNQTSMYLCASSRPSYEQYFGPGTRLTVT.

V and J are TRBV4-2 and TRBJ2-7; a possible D gene is TRBD2 (7 bases). CDR1 is LGHNA and CDR2 is YNFKEQ in the germline V gene. With 0 bases removed from V and 0 bases from J, the gap between germline ends came to 12 bases. CDR3 length equals 16 residues. The chain's CDR3 is CASSQDGGGSSYEQYF. In DNA, the CDR3 is TGTGCCAGCAGCCAAGACGGGGGCGGGAGCTCCTACGAGCAGTACTTC.

This clonotype was recorded a few times. The rearrangement joins TRBV6-5 to TRBJ1-1; 8 bases align to TRBD1. The V and J ends lost 2 bases and 5 bases, in that order; junction bases with no gene match: 7. The CDR3 spans 15 residues. Looked up from germline, CDR1 is MNHEY and CDR2 is SVGAGI. The CDR3 region has the DNA TGTGCCAGCAGTTACGGCTCAGGGGGCGTTACTGAAGCTTTCTTT. The encoded protein is CASSYGSGGVTEAFF.